This T cell receptor (beta chain) was sequenced for a study of blood T cell repertoires in COVID-19. This clone was observed a few times. Other DNA sequences in the sample encode the same CDR3. CDR3 length: 13 amino acids. Germline CDR1 LGHNT, CDR2 FRNRAP. V was pared by 9 bases and J by 2 bases, with 6 bases of the junction left unmatched. Using immunoSEQ multiplex PCR, the repertoire was profiled, and TCRdb retains in-frame clones only, with some absent. The table records 340,000 or so clones, roughly 91% of them present only once. The chain couples TRBV12-5 to TRBJ2-5, with 7 bases lining up with TRBD1. The sequence came from a middle-aged man with active or convalescent COVID-19. Sequencing input: peripheral blood. CDR3 bases: TGTGCTAGCGGAACAGGGGAACAAGAGACCCAGTACTTC. Its translation is CASGTGEQETQYF.